This is a list of T cell receptor beta chains from one sample in a study of blood T cell repertoires in COVID-19. Sequenced by immunoSEQ multiplex PCR; TCRdb stores in-frame clones only, minus some. The sample lists some 460,000 clones; around 90% were seen once. Sequenced material: PBMCs or T cells enriched from blood (not recorded which). Receptor source: a woman aged 18-29 years who had recovered from COVID-19. Each CDR3 is given with its conserved first and last residue. The order of the fields is J gene, V gene, clone size, D gene, CDR3 protein, CDR3 DNA. The D gene is left open where the match is weak. Part of the rows lack a size; the others show once, few, many or a class for expanded clones.

TRBJ2-6 TRBV7-8 . . CASSHSLRGANVLTF TGTGCCAGCAGCCACAGTCTGCGCGGGGCCAACGTCCTGACTTTC
TRBJ2-5 TRBV7-6 . TRBD2 CASSSLAGGIQETQYF TGTGCCAGCAGCTCCTTAGCGGGGGGAATACAAGAGACCCAGTACTTC
TRBJ1-1 TRBV28 . . CASTQQGRTEAFF TGTGCCAGCACCCAGCAGGGAAGAACTGAAGCTTTCTTT
TRBJ1-1 TRBV5-1 once . CASSDRLNTEAFF TGCGCCAGCAGTGACAGGCTGAACACTGAAGCTTTCTTT
TRBJ2-5 TRBV7-9 . . CASSLGHSETQYF TGTGCCAGCAGCTTAGGTCATTCAGAGACCCAGTACTTC
TRBJ2-7 TRBV5-6 once TRBD2 CASSLAGGGGEQYF TGTGCCAGCAGCTTGGCGGGAGGGGGAGGCGAGCAGTACTTC
TRBJ1-6 TRBV7-9 once TRBD1 CASSFQGVGSPLHF TGTGCCAGCAGCTTTCAGGGGGTAGGTTCACCCCTCCACTTT
TRBJ1-6 TRBV2 . . CASSERGSYNSPLHF TGTGCCAGCAGTGAAAGGGGATCCTATAATTCACCCCTCCACTTT
TRBJ2-7 TRBV12-3/TRBV12-4 . . CASSRSGYEQYF TGTGCCAGCAGTCGGTCCGGCTACGAGCAGTACTTC
TRBJ1-1 TRBV7-2 . . CASSSGGSTEAFF TGTGCCAGCAGCTCGGGGGGTAGCACTGAAGCTTTCTTT
TRBJ2-1 TRBV5-1 . TRBD2 CASSASSGGTSREQFF TGCGCCAGCAGCGCCTCTAGCGGGGGGACCTCTAGGGAGCAGTTCTTC
TRBJ2-7 TRBV7-9 . . CASSPRTESYEQYF TGTGCCAGCAGCCCGCGGACAGAAAGTTACGAGCAGTACTTC
TRBJ2-7 TRBV2 . . CASSAGALYEQYF TGTGCCAGCAGTGCAGGGGCCCTCTACGAGCAGTACTTC
TRBJ2-2 TRBV5-1 few . CASSPGVGNTGELFF TGCGCCAGCAGCCCGGGGGTGGGGAACACCGGGGAGCTGTTTTTT
TRBJ1-1 TRBV5-4 . TRBD1 CASSRGTGWRNTEAFF TGTGCCAGCAGCCGAGGGACAGGGTGGCGGAACACTGAAGCTTTCTTT
TRBJ1-2 TRBV28 . TRBD1 CASRTGSMGYTF TGTGCCAGCAGGACAGGGTCCATGGGCTACACCTTC
TRBJ2-2 TRBV5-1 . . CASREGPDGELFF TGCGCCAGCAGGGAGGGCCCGGATGGGGAGCTGTTTTTT
TRBJ2-3 TRBV5-1 . TRBD2 CASSLEPSSGGADTQYF TGCGCCAGCAGCTTGGAACCCTCTAGCGGGGGCGCAGATACGCAGTATTTT
TRBJ1-1 TRBV19 . . CASSILTGGTTEAFF TGTGCCAGTAGTATACTCACCGGGGGAACAACTGAAGCTTTCTTT
TRBJ1-2 TRBV13 . . CASSAQGINYGYTF TGTGCCAGCAGCGCGCAGGGGATTAACTATGGCTACACCTTC
TRBJ1-2 TRBV30 . TRBD1 CAWTIAVGQGARYTF TGTGCCTGGACCATTGCCGTAGGACAGGGGGCTCGCTACACCTTC
TRBJ2-5 TRBV11-3 . . CASSLDSRSGETQYF TGTGCCAGCAGCTTAGACTCTAGGTCGGGGGAGACCCAGTACTTC
TRBJ2-3 TRBV19 once TRBD2 CASSKQREGGTQYF TGTGCCAGTAGTAAACAGCGGGAGGGAGGTACGCAGTATTTT
TRBJ1-5 TRBV2 . . CASSADHSYQPQHF TGTGCCAGCAGCGCCGATCACAGCTATCAGCCCCAGCATTTT
TRBJ1-4 TRBV19 . TRBD1 CASSDRGEKLFF TGTGCCAGCTCAGACAGGGGAGAAAAACTGTTTTTT
TRBJ2-1 TRBV2 . TRBD2 CASSPLAGGRNEQFF TGTGCCAGCAGCCCACTCGCGGGGGGGCGAAATGAGCAGTTCTTC
TRBJ1-2 TRBV30 . . CAWIAGTSLRGYTF TGTGCCTGGATTGCTGGGACAAGTTTGAGGGGCTACACCTTC
TRBJ1-5 TRBV4-1 . TRBD1 CASSRSQGEGYQPQHF TGCGCCAGCAGCCGATCACAGGGGGAGGGCTATCAGCCCCAGCATTTT
TRBJ1-2 TRBV28 . TRBD1 CASSMTGTGIGYTF TGTGCCAGCAGTATGACCGGGACAGGGATCGGCTACACCTTC
TRBJ2-3 TRBV3-1/TRBV3-2 . . CASSQDQINTQYF TGTGCCAGCAGCCAAGATCAGATTAACACGCAGTATTTT
TRBJ1-1 TRBV7-9 once TRBD1 CASSIANRGREAFF TGTGCCAGCAGCATAGCGAACAGGGGGAGGGAAGCTTTCTTT
TRBJ2-5 TRBV7-8 . TRBD2 CASSPRAGLADGETQYF TGTGCCAGCAGCCCGCGGGCGGGACTAGCGGATGGGGAGACCCAGTACTTC
TRBJ1-2 TRBV28 . TRBD1 CASLDRASGYTF TGTGCCAGCCTAGACAGGGCCTCTGGCTACACCTTC
TRBJ2-3 TRBV7-9 . TRBD1 CASSFDRVGDTQYF TGTGCCAGCAGCTTCGACAGGGTCGGAGATACGCAGTATTTT
TRBJ2-7 TRBV30 once TRBD1 CAWQGDRGSYEQYF TGTGCCTGGCAAGGGGACAGGGGATCCTACGAGCAGTACTTC
TRBJ1-5 TRBV28 . TRBD1 CASRLGQGYLGQPQHF TGTGCCAGCAGACTCGGACAGGGGTATTTGGGTCAGCCCCAGCATTTT